This entry lists 26 T cell receptor beta chains sequenced from one sample in a study of cytomegalovirus exposure and HLA in healthy donors. Amplification used 60 Vbeta primers and 13 Jbeta primers. Sequencing used immunoSEQ multiplex PCR; TCRdb keeps in-frame clones, though not all of them. The table includes around 100,000 clones, 74% detected once. Sequencing input: PBMCs. These receptors were collected from a man aged 45-60 years in good health and CMV-seropositive.

This clone has ten or more counts. The chain has TRBV10-3 and TRBJ1-1; TRBD1 matches 10 bases. The CDR3 spans 12 residues. Trimming removed 10 bases from V and 3 bases from J; junction bases left unmatched: 2. Germline V gene sequence: CDR1 ENHRY, CDR2 SYGVKD. CDR3 sequence (DNA): TGTGCCACCGGGACAGGGGACACTGAAGCTTTCTTT. Residues: CATGTGDTEAFF.

The chain carries TRBV7-7 and TRBJ2-1, with D tentatively TRBD2 (6 bases). Germline CDR1 reads SSHAT; CDR2 reads FNYEAQ (reference sequence). The CDR3 is 17 amino acids. V was cut by 5 bases and J by 0 bases, with 17 bases left in between. The CDR3 sequence is CASSPTSGVSSYNEQFF. DNA for the CDR3: TGTGCCAGCAGCCCAACGTCGGGGGTCAGCTCCTACAATGAGCAGTTCTTC.

This clone was detected once. The rearrangement uses TRBV11-2 and TRBJ2-3, with TRBD2 matching 9 bases. CDR1 SGHAT and CDR2 FQNNGV come from the germline V gene. The V gene end was trimmed by 5 bases and the J gene end by 7 bases; junction bases not matched to a gene: 19. The CDR3 runs 18 residues. The CDR3 region has the DNA TGTGCCAGCAGCCCGCTCCTTGGACTAGCGAGGGATCGAAATACGCAGTATTTT. Amino acids: CASSPLLGLARDRNTQYF.

This sequence joins TRBV10-2 and TRBJ2-1; TRBD2 matches 7 bases. Looked up from germline, CDR1 is WSHSY and CDR2 is SAAADI. This CDR3 has 17 amino acids. Trimming cost V 3 bases and J 8 bases; bases outside gene matches: 16. The CDR3 sequence is CASSDYGLAGVGDEQFF. CDR3 nucleotides: TGCGCCAGCAGTGATTATGGGCTCGCGGGAGTGGGCGATGAGCAGTTCTTC.

This chain connects TRBV5-4 to TRBJ1-1, with D unclear. Germline V gives CDR1 SGHNT, CDR2 YYREEE (reference sequence). The ends were cut back, 5 bases at V and 4 bases at J, with 15 bases in the middle. The CDR3 covers 14 residues. The CDR3 sequence is CASSPKAGSTEAFF. In DNA form, the CDR3 reads TGTGCCAGCAGTCCGAAGGCAGGAAGCACTGAAGCTTTCTTT. The whole variable domain, filled in from reference TRBV5-4 and TRBJ1-1, reads ETGVTQSPTHLIKTRGQQVTLRCSSQSGHNTVSWYQQALGQGPQFIFQYYREEENGRGNFPPRFSGLQFPNYSSELNVNALELDDSALYLCASSPKAGSTEAFFGQGTRLTVV.

The chain employs TRBV9 and TRBJ2-4, with TRBD1 matching 7 bases. V lost 7 bases and J lost 6; bases outside the gene matches: 10. CDR3 length equals 14 residues. Germline CDR1 SGDLS, CDR2 YYNGEE. CDR3 DNA: TGTGCCAGCGGGAGAGGGGGCGAGTTAAACATTCAGTACTTC. It is translated as CASGRGGELNIQYF. Complete variable domain (other parts from reference TRBV9 and TRBJ2-4): DSGVTQTPKHLITATGQRVTLRCSPRSGDLSVYWYQQSLDQGLQFLIQYYNGEERAKGNILERFSAQQFPDLHSELNLSSLELGDSALYFCASGRGGELNIQYFGAGTRLSVL.

Relative to its sample, this clone is medium-sized (0.01 to 0.1%). The chain couples TRBV19 to TRBJ1-2, with D possibly TRBD1 on 6 matching bases. Trimming pared 8 bases from V and 3 bases from J, leaving 19 bases between. Germline V gene data show CDR1 as LNHDA and CDR2 as SQIVND (reference sequence). This CDR3 has 15 amino acids. As DNA, the CDR3 is TGTGCCAGTTGCCCTGGGGGCGCGTATGACTATGGCTACACCTTC. Translated, it gives CASCPGGAYDYGYTF.

V is TRBV4-2 and J is TRBJ2-2, with 8 positions matching TRBD2. Losses at the gene ends were 0 bases for V and 2 bases for J; bases not matched to a gene: 8. Germline CDR1 is LGHNA and CDR2 is YNFKEQ. This CDR3 has 18 amino acids. The CDR3 is CASSQDRRSGVNTGELFF. Here the CDR3 DNA reads TGTGCCAGCAGCCAAGATCGACGTAGCGGGGTTAACACCGGGGAGCTGTTTTTT.

A single count supports this clone. This rearrangement joins TRBV27 to TRBJ1-5; weak D call: TRBD1 (5 bases). The V end lost 7 bases, the J end lost 0 bases, and 13 bases lay between the germline ends. Looked up from germline, CDR1 is MNHEY and CDR2 is SMNVEV (reference sequence). CDR3 length: 15 residues. The CDR3 nucleotides are TGTGCCAGCAATAACAGGTTTAATAGCAATCAGCCCCAGCATTTT. Protein sequence: CASNNRFNSNQPQHF.

The J gene is TRBJ1-2, the V gene TRBV2; D remains ambiguous. CDR1 and CDR2 from the germline V gene are SNHLY and FYNNEI. The V and J ends lost 8 bases and 7 bases respectively, with 20 bases between them. The CDR3 is 14 residues long. The CDR3 loop reads CASLTFFTPGGYTF. The CDR3 DNA follows: TGTGCCAGCCTCACCTTCTTCACCCCCGGTGGCTACACCTTC.

V usage is TRBV6-6 and J usage is TRBJ2-7; D not resolved. Germline V gene lookup returns CDR1 MNHNY and CDR2 SVGAGI (reference sequence). V was cut by 0 bases and J by 0 bases, with 3 bases left in between. This CDR3 spans 13 amino acids. The DNA of the CDR3 is TGTGCCAGCAGTTACTCCGGCTCCTACGAGCAGTACTTC. As protein: CASSYSGSYEQYF.

The chain uses TRBV6-1 and TRBJ1-1, with 12 bases matching TRBD1. The ends lost 0 bases at V and 10 bases at J; junction bases unmatched: 18. This CDR3 is built from 19 residues. CDR1 is MNHNS and CDR2 is SASEGT in the germline V gene. The CDR3 here is CASSEANVAGVWDRGRAFF. Here the CDR3 DNA reads TGTGCCAGCAGTGAAGCGAACGTGGCGGGGGTATGGGACAGGGGGCGAGCTTTCTTT.

V usage is TRBV27 and J usage is TRBJ1-2; 7 bases match TRBD1. Looked up from germline, CDR1 is MNHEY and CDR2 is SMNVEV (reference sequence). The CDR3 spans 14 residues. V dropped 8 bases and J dropped 4; count of bases not matched to a gene: 10. In nucleotides, the CDR3 is TGTGCCAGCGGGGAAACAGGGGTTGGCTATGGCTACACCTTC. It specifies CASGETGVGYGYTF.

The DNA of the CDR3 is TGTGCCAGCAGCTCCAACCTTCTAGCGGGAGGGTTAGCGGATGAGCAGTTCTTC. As protein: CASSSNLLAGGLADEQFF. This rearrangement joins TRBV7-6 to TRBJ2-1; 12 nucleotides line up with TRBD2. Germline V lookup: CDR1 SGHVS, CDR2 FNYEAQ. The CDR3 length is 18 residues. Germline trimming cut 4 bases from V and 8 bases from J; bases unmatched to any gene: 15.

V gene TRBV6-1 combines with J gene TRBJ2-7; possible D gene TRBD1, 6 bases. The CDR3 loop spans 12 amino acids. Trimming cost V 8 bases and J 3 bases, with 11 bases left between them. CDR1 and CDR2 from the germline V gene are MNHNS and SASEGT. The chain's CDR3 is CASGQTLYEQYF. The DNA of the CDR3 is TGTGCCAGCGGACAGACTCTCTACGAGCAGTACTTC.

This rearrangement joins TRBV19 to TRBJ2-1, with 10 bases aligning to TRBD1. The CDR3 loop spans 15 amino acids. Germline V gene sequence: CDR1 LNHDA, CDR2 SQIVND (reference sequence). The junction had 5 bases not matched to a gene; V was cut back by 6 bases and J by 3 bases. CDR3 protein: CASRTTGGIYNEQFF. The DNA for the CDR3 is TGTGCCAGTAGGACGACAGGGGGCATCTACAATGAGCAGTTCTTC.

The chain is built from TRBV27 and TRBJ2-5; 9 nucleotides agree with TRBD1. The tail of the sequence fits TRBJ2-7 better, so the J call may be wrong. This CDR3 has 16 residues. Germline V gene lookup returns CDR1 MNHEY and CDR2 SMNVEV (reference sequence). The CDR3: CASTPLKGTGTYEQYF. CDR3 DNA sequence: TGTGCCAGCACCCCCTTAAAAGGGACAGGGACCTACGAGCAGTACTTC.

This chain joins TRBV9 and TRBJ1-2; D not resolved. Germline CDR1 and CDR2: SGDLS and YYNGEE. The CDR3 is 14 amino acids. V lost 0 bases and J lost 0, with 6 bases in between. Here the CDR3 reads CASSVASSNYGYTF. The CDR3 DNA sequence: TGTGCCAGCAGCGTAGCCTCCTCTAACTATGGCTACACCTTC.

The J gene is TRBJ1-1, the V gene TRBV30, with D unresolved. This CDR3 contains 12 residues. Trimming cost V 5 bases and J 0 bases, with 7 bases left between them. Germline CDR1 GTSNPN, CDR2 SVGIG (reference sequence). The CDR3: CAWGRLNTEAFF. CDR3 nucleotides: TGTGCCTGGGGGAGGCTGAACACTGAAGCTTTCTTT.

The genes are TRBV5-1 and TRBJ1-5; 10 nucleotides agree with TRBD1. This CDR3 comprises 14 residues. Germline V gene data show CDR1 as SGHRS and CDR2 as YFSETQ. The junction had 4 bases not matched to a gene; V was cut back by 4 bases and J by 6 bases. DNA for the CDR3: TGCGCCAGCAGCCCGGACAGGGGGGCTCAGCCCCAGCATTTT. It codes for CASSPDRGAQPQHF.

J is TRBJ2-3 and V is TRBV7-2, with a tentative D call TRBD2 (5 bases). The CDR3 consists of 15 residues. Germline V gene data show CDR1 as SGHTA and CDR2 as FQGNSA. V was trimmed by 2 bases and J by 0 bases, leaving 9 bases between them. CDR3 protein: CASSLRGQSTDTQYF. The CDR3 DNA follows: TGTGCCAGCAGCTTACGAGGGCAGAGCACAGATACGCAGTATTTT. The full variable domain, in which reference TRBV7-2 and TRBJ2-3 provide the parts outside the CDR3, is GAGVSQSPSNKVTEKGKDVELRCDPISGHTALYWYRQSLGQGLEFLIYFQGNSAPDKSGLPSDRFSAERTGGSVSTLTIQRTQQEDSAVYLCASSLRGQSTDTQYFGPGTRLTVL.

The V and J genes are TRBV5-1 and TRBJ2-3; 9 bases map to TRBD2. CDR1 is SGHRS and CDR2 is YFSETQ in the germline V gene. The CDR3 sequence is 15 residues long. The J segment lost 6 bases and the V segment lost 0 bases, leaving 5 bases of the junction unmatched. The CDR3 loop reads CASSLGTSAGDTQYF. The CDR3 DNA follows: TGCGCCAGCAGCTTGGGGACTAGCGCTGGGGATACGCAGTATTTT.

CDR3 DNA sequence: TGTGCCAGCAGCCAAGAGAGACAAGGGACAGTCCCCTACGAGCAGTACTTC. The encoded protein is CASSQERQGTVPYEQYF. The chain employs TRBV4-2 and TRBJ2-7; TRBD1 matches at 7 bases. In germline, CDR1 is LGHNA, CDR2 YNFKEQ. The junction had 10 bases not matched to a gene; V was cut back by 0 bases and J by 2 bases. There are 17 residues in the CDR3.

This chain joins TRBV7-6 and TRBJ2-5; 10 bases map to TRBD2. The CDR3 is made up of 15 amino acids. Germline V gene sequence: CDR1 SGHVS, CDR2 FNYEAQ. After removal of 4 bases from V and 5 bases from J, the junction contained 7 bases not matched to a gene. CDR3 sequence: CASSSLGAGGETQYF. The CDR3, as DNA: TGTGCCAGCAGCTCCCTGGGAGCGGGGGGGGAGACCCAGTACTTC.

V is TRBV11-3 and J is TRBJ2-3; the D is unclear. V shed 3 bases and J shed 7 bases, with 11 bases lying between them. The germline V gene has CDR1 SGHNT and CDR2 YENEEA. The CDR3 spans 13 residues. Here the CDR3 reads CASSFGQSNTQYF. CDR3 sequence (DNA): TGTGCCAGCAGCTTTGGCCAGTCAAATACGCAGTATTTT.

The gene calls are TRBV15 and TRBJ2-2; D possibly corresponds to TRBD1 (6 bases). Germline-derived CDR1 and CDR2 are LNHNV and YYDKDF (reference sequence). The CDR3 runs to 17 residues. The V and J ends lost 3 bases and 0 bases respectively, with 14 bases between them. The CDR3 DNA follows: TGTGCCACCAGCAGCAAAAACAGGGACCCGAACACCGGGGAGCTGTTTTTT. Protein sequence: CATSSKNRDPNTGELFF. Full variable domain (missing parts from reference TRBV15 and TRBJ2-2): DAMVIQNPRYQVTQFGKPVTLSCSQTLNHNVMYWYQQKSSQAPKLLFHYYDKDFNNEADTPDNFQSRRPNTSFCFLDIRSPGLGDTAMYLCATSSKNRDPNTGELFFGEGSRLTVL.